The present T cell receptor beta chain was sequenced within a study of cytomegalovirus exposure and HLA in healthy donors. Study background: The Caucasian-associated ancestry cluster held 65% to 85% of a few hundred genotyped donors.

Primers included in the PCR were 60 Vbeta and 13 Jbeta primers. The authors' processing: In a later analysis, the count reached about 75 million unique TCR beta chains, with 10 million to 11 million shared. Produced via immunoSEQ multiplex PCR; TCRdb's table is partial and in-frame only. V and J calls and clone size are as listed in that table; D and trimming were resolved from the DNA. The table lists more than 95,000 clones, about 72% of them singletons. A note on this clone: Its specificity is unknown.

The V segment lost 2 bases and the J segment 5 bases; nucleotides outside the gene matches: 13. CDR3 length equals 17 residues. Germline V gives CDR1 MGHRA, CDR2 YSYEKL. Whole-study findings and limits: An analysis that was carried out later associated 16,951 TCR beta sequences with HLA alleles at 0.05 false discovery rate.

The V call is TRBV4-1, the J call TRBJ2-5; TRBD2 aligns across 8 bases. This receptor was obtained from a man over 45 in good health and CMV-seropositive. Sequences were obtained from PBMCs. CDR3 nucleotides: TGCGCCAGCAGCCAACTCCCCCCAGCGGGAGCCGCGGAGACCCAGTACTTC. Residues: CASSQLPPAGAAETQYF.